One sample yielded the 32 T cell receptor beta chains listed below, sequenced in a study of T cell repertoires in cytomegalovirus infection. TCRdb itself ran the reads through MiXCR, one entry per CDR3 protein. There are 54,000 or so distinct CDR3 sequences in the sample; about 30% occur only once, and about 73% lies in the top ten. These TCRs are of unknown antigen specificity. Sequences were obtained from PBMCs, sequenced either directly or after in vitro stimulation (not recorded which). Every receptor here comes from a human donor in good health (CMV status not recorded). Some clones in this sample may be carry-over from other donors' samples.

This clonotype was seen many times. The genes are TRBV12-3 or TRBV12-4 and TRBJ2-5, with 12 bases identical to TRBD2. The V and J ends lost 5 bases and 2 bases, in that order; junction bases with no gene match: 6. The CDR3 sequence is 16 residues long. CDR3 in amino acids: CASSRGLAGIQETQYF. In nucleotides, the CDR3 is TGTGCCAGCAGTCGCGGACTAGCGGGAATACAAGAGACCCAGTACTTC.

CDR3 loop: CASAPQAYNEQFF. The CDR3 coding sequence is TGTGCCAGCGCTCCCCAGGCCTACAATGAGCAGTTCTTC. The rearrangement links TRBV27 to TRBJ2-1; D is unclear. Per germline, CDR1 MNHEY and CDR2 SMNVEV (reference sequence). The CDR3 runs 13 residues. V gave up 8 bases and J gave up 2 bases, with 10 bases separating them.

This chain links TRBV24-1 with TRBJ2-6; TRBD1 aligns across 8 bases. The germline CDR1 and CDR2 sequences are KGHDR and SFDVKD. The CDR3 length is 17 residues. Germline trimming cut 1 base from V and 3 bases from J; bases unmatched to any gene: 4. The CDR3, as DNA: TGTGCCACCAGTGATTTTCCAGGGGGCTATGGGGCCAACGTCCTGACTTTC. Amino acid sequence: CATSDFPGGYGANVLTF.

In this sample, this clonotype turned up a few times. Its ends do not fully match the called genes, so a read error is possible. The chain couples TRBV10-3 to TRBJ2-1; 7 nucleotides align to TRBD2. The CDR3 covers 13 residues. Looked up from germline, CDR1 is ENHRY and CDR2 is SYGVKD. For the CDR3, the DNA is TGTGCCATCGGGCGGGGGACCTACAATGAGCAGTTCTTT. It encodes CAIGRGTYNEQFF.

In its sample, this clonotype was seen a few times. V is TRBV6-1 and J is TRBJ2-5, with a weak D call TRBD2 (5 bases). The CDR3 is made up of 12 amino acids. The V end was cut by 7 bases, the J end by 5 bases, with 11 bases between. The V gene's germline CDR1 is MNHNS and CDR2 SASEGT. The CDR3 nucleotides are TGTGCCAGCAACCAACGGAGGGAGACCCAGTACTTC. It yields the protein CASNQRRETQYF.

The chain links TRBV7-2 to TRBJ2-2; TRBD2 aligns across 8 bases. Germline assignment: CDR1 SGHTA and CDR2 FQGNSA. Losses at the gene ends were 6 bases for V and 0 bases for J; bases not matched to a gene: 3. This CDR3 spans 15 amino acids. CDR3 nucleotide sequence: TGTGCCAGCAGGACGGGGGGGCCGAACACCGGGGAGCTGTTTTTT. Protein: CASRTGGPNTGELFF.

The rearrangement links TRBV7-2 to TRBJ2-7, with TRBD1 matching 9 bases. CDR1 is SGHTA, CDR2 FQGNSA, per germline. Trimming at V came to 5 bases and at J to 1 base, leaving 6 bases not matched to a gene. The CDR3 is 15 residues long. CDR3 residues: CASSVGTGWSYEQYF. CDR3 in DNA: TGTGCCAGCAGCGTCGGGACAGGGTGGTCCTACGAGCAGTACTTC.

This clonotype was picked up one time. The V call is TRBV3-1, the J call TRBJ2-1; 9 bases line up with TRBD2. This CDR3 has 18 amino acids. Germline CDR1 is LGHDT and CDR2 is YNNKEL (reference sequence). The ends lost 0 bases at V and 0 bases at J; junction bases unmatched: 6. Here the CDR3 DNA reads TGTGCCAGCAGCCAAGAAGCGGGAGGTTCGAGCTCCTACAATGAGCAGTTCTTC. Amino acids: CASSQEAGGSSSYNEQFF.

The chain links TRBV5-1 to TRBJ2-3, with 7 bases matching TRBD1. This CDR3 is 15 amino acids long. V gave up 7 bases and J gave up 2 bases; unmatched junction bases: 10. The V gene's germline CDR1 is SGHRS and CDR2 YFSETQ. CDR3 sequence: CASASEGQLTDTQYF. The CDR3, as DNA: TGCGCCAGCGCTTCCGAGGGACAGCTCACAGATACGCAGTATTTT.

V gene TRBV6-2 or TRBV6-3 combines with J gene TRBJ2-2; D uncertain. Between the trimmed V and J ends, which lost 7 bases and 0 bases, there was a span of 9 bases. CDR1 and CDR2 (germline): MNHEY, SVGEGT. This CDR3 region has 14 residues. The CDR3 region has the DNA TGTGCCAGCACCCCCCTCGCGAACACCGGGGAGCTGTTTTTT. Translated, it gives CASTPLANTGELFF.

V and J are TRBV19 and TRBJ2-3; 12 nucleotides match TRBD2. The V gene's germline CDR1 is LNHDA and CDR2 SQIVND (reference sequence). The CDR3 runs to 15 residues. The ends lost 8 bases at V and 4 bases at J; junction bases unmatched: 7. In nucleotides, the CDR3 is TGTGCCAGTGGACGACTAGCGGGGGAACCAGATACGCAGTATTTT. Translated, it gives CASGRLAGEPDTQYF.

In its sample, this clonotype was seen a few times. The chain is built from TRBV7-2 and TRBJ2-1; 8 nucleotides match TRBD1. The CDR3 runs 15 residues. Per the germline V gene, CDR1 is SGHTA and CDR2 is FQGNSA. V gave up 5 bases and J gave up 4 bases; unmatched junction bases: 7. The CDR3 protein is CASSPQTGDYNEQFF. DNA for the CDR3: TGTGCCAGCAGCCCCCAGACAGGGGATTACAATGAGCAGTTCTTC. Using reference TRBV7-2 and TRBJ2-1 for the parts outside the CDR3, the full variable domain is GAGVSQSPSNKVTEKGKDVELRCDPISGHTALYWYRQSLGQGLEFLIYFQGNSAPDKSGLPSDRFSAERTGGSVSTLTIQRTQQEDSAVYLCASSPQTGDYNEQFFGPGTRLTVL.

This clonotype was observed many times. The chain combines TRBV7-2 with TRBJ1-6; D ambiguous. The CDR3 consists of 14 residues. The germline V gene has CDR1 SGHTA and CDR2 FQGNSA. V gave up 2 bases and J gave up 8 bases, with 10 bases separating them. The CDR3 coding sequence is TGTGCCAGCAGCTTAAGGGCACGGGATTCACCCCTCCACTTT. Residues: CASSLRARDSPLHF.

The genes are TRBV6-1 and TRBJ2-1; D remains unclear. Germline lookup yields CDR1 MNHNS and CDR2 SASEGT. This CDR3 spans 15 amino acids. The V end lost 3 bases, the J end lost 0 bases, and 9 bases lay between the germline ends. CDR3 DNA: TGTGCCAGCAGTGACACACCTAGCTCCTACAATGAGCAGTTCTTC. Residues: CASSDTPSSYNEQFF.

This chain joins TRBV7-2 and TRBJ1-6; D may be TRBD1 (5 bases). The V gene's germline CDR1 is SGHTA and CDR2 FQGNSA. The germline V and J ends were trimmed by 6 bases and 8 bases, with 11 bases remaining between them. CDR3 size: 13 residues. For the CDR3, the DNA is TGTGCCAGCAGTCGTATCAGGGATTCACCCCTCCACTTT. Protein: CASSRIRDSPLHF.

Many counts were recorded for this clonotype. This chain uses TRBV7-2 with TRBJ2-7; D gene unclear. From germline, CDR1 is SGHTA and CDR2 FQGNSA. This CDR3 comprises 15 residues. V shed 2 bases and J shed 3 bases, with 14 bases lying between them. Here the CDR3 reads CASSLSLTPGYEQYF. The CDR3 coding sequence is TGTGCCAGCAGCTTAAGTCTTACGCCCGGCTACGAGCAGTACTTC.

The chain couples TRBV7-2 to TRBJ2-7; no reliable D call. Trimming left V 5 bases short and J 2 bases short, with 16 bases between. From germline, CDR1 is SGHTA and CDR2 FQGNSA. This CDR3 has 15 residues. The CDR3 nucleotides read TGTGCCAGCAGCCCAAGCACAGCCGGCCCCTACGAGCAGTACTTC. It yields the protein CASSPSTAGPYEQYF. Together with reference TRBV7-2 and TRBJ2-7, the CDR3 gives the full variable domain: GAGVSQSPSNKVTEKGKDVELRCDPISGHTALYWYRQSLGQGLEFLIYFQGNSAPDKSGLPSDRFSAERTGGSVSTLTIQRTQQEDSAVYLCASSPSTAGPYEQYFGPGTRLTVT.

As regards this clonotype: This sequence may be a read error, since a much larger clone differs from it by one base. The J gene is TRBJ1-3, the V gene TRBV6-5; a possible D gene is TRBD1 (5 bases). The V gene's germline CDR1 is MNHEY and CDR2 SVGAGI. This CDR3 has 17 amino acids. CDR3 protein: CGSTRTWRGASGNTIYF. CDR3 DNA: TGTGGCAGCACCCGAACCTGGCGGGGCGCGTCTGGAAACACCATATATTTT.

The chain recombines TRBV20-1 with TRBJ1-1; TRBD1 matches 8 bases. V gave up 8 bases and J gave up 1 base; unmatched junction bases: 9. There are 14 residues in the CDR3. From germline, CDR1 is DFQATT and CDR2 SNEGSKA (reference sequence). The CDR3 DNA sequence: TGCAGTTATCTACGCGGGACAGGGAACACTGAAGCTTTCTTT. Translated: CSYLRGTGNTEAFF.

This chain joins TRBV10-3 and TRBJ2-1; 11 nucleotides align to TRBD2. The germline V gene has CDR1 ENHRY and CDR2 SYGVKD. CDR3 length: 13 amino acids. J was trimmed by 5 bases and V by 10 bases; bases with no gene match: 4. Here the CDR3 reads CATQGLADNEQFF. In DNA form, the CDR3 reads TGTGCCACCCAGGGACTAGCGGACAATGAGCAGTTCTTC.

The J gene is TRBJ1-1, the V gene TRBV10-3; tentative D call: TRBD1 (6 bases). The CDR3 extends over 17 amino acids. V shed 0 bases and J shed 4 bases, with 18 bases lying between them. Germline CDR1 and CDR2: ENHRY and SYGVKD. The CDR3 DNA follows: TGTGCCATCAGTGAGTCGACGAGGGGGTTGAGGATCACTGAAGCTTTCTTT. This encodes CAISESTRGLRITEAFF.

This sequence joins TRBV20-1 and TRBJ1-4; perhaps TRBD1 as D (6 bases). V was pared by 2 bases and J by 7 bases, with 14 bases between. The CDR3 consists of 14 residues. The germline CDR1 and CDR2 sequences are DFQATT and SNEGSKA (reference sequence). The DNA of the CDR3 is TGCAGTGCTAGATCAGGGGCTTTGGTTGAAAAACTGTTTTTT. Translation gives CSARSGALVEKLFF.

This chain joins TRBV28 and TRBJ2-3, with 7 bases identical to TRBD1. The CDR3 length is 16 residues. Per the germline V gene, CDR1 is MDHEN and CDR2 is SYDVKM. Trimming removed 5 bases from V and 2 bases from J; junction bases left unmatched: 10. CDR3 DNA sequence: TGTGCCAGCAGTCGGGGACAGCGACTTTACACAGATACGCAGTATTTT. This gives the protein CASSRGQRLYTDTQYF. The full variable domain, with the rest looked up from reference TRBV28 and TRBJ2-3, is DVKVTQSSRYLVKRTGEKVFLECVQDMDHENMFWYRQDPGLGLRLIYFSYDVKMKEKGDIPEGYSVSREKKERFSLILESASTNQTSMYLCASSRGQRLYTDTQYFGPGTRLTVL.

The sample holds a few counts of this clonotype. The chain joins TRBV11-2 to TRBJ2-1, with 13 positions matching TRBD2. V lost 4 bases to trimming and J lost 10 bases; unmatched junction nucleotides: 7. In germline, CDR1 is SGHAT, CDR2 FQNNGV. The CDR3 length is 15 residues. CDR3 sequence: CASSSWTSGSREQFF. CDR3 DNA sequence: TGTGCCAGCAGCTCTTGGACTAGCGGGAGTCGAGAGCAGTTCTTC.

This chain uses TRBV28 with TRBJ2-1; D remains ambiguous. CDR1 and CDR2 (germline): MDHEN, SYDVKM. The CDR3 runs to 15 residues. V shed 7 bases and J shed 0 bases, with 13 bases lying between them. Written as DNA, the CDR3 is TGTGCCAGCACCCCCGCTTCCCTCTCCTACAATGAGCAGTTCTTC. Amino acid sequence: CASTPASLSYNEQFF.

This clonotype appeared many times. V usage is TRBV7-2 and J usage is TRBJ2-7; tentative D call: TRBD2 (6 bases). The CDR3 is 15 residues long. Between the trimmed V and J ends, which lost 2 bases and 5 bases, there was a span of 16 bases. Germline V gene lookup returns CDR1 SGHTA and CDR2 FQGNSA. CDR3 residues: CASSLYRGILNEQYF. The DNA of the CDR3 is TGTGCCAGCAGCTTATATCGCGGGATCTTGAACGAGCAGTACTTC.

This chain joins TRBV29-1 and TRBJ2-7; D uncertain. This CDR3 spans 11 amino acids. V lost 4 bases and J 3 bases, leaving 7 bases between the germline ends. Germline V gives CDR1 SQVTM, CDR2 ANQGSEA. CDR3 amino acids: CSVGGSYEQYF. Here the CDR3 DNA reads TGCAGCGTTGGCGGCAGCTACGAGCAGTACTTC.

This clonotype was found a few times. V usage is TRBV11-2 and J usage is TRBJ1-1; D remains ambiguous. The CDR3 loop spans 14 amino acids. Trimming left V 1 base short and J 1 base short, with 7 bases between. The germline gives CDR1 SGHAT, CDR2 FQNNGV. CDR3 residues: CASSLVPENTEAFF. CDR3 DNA: TGTGCCAGCAGCTTAGTACCTGAGAACACTGAAGCTTTCTTT. The whole variable domain, filled in from reference TRBV11-2 and TRBJ1-1, reads EAGVAQSPRYKIIEKRQSVAFWCNPISGHATLYWYQQILGQGPKLLIQFQNNGVVDDSQLPKDRFSAERLKGVDSTLKIQPAKLEDSAVYLCASSLVPENTEAFFGQGTRLTVV.

This clonotype was detected many times. V and J are TRBV7-8 and TRBJ2-3; 8 bases fit TRBD2. This CDR3 is built from 14 residues. Germline lookup yields CDR1 SGHVS and CDR2 FQNEAQ. With 5 bases clipped from V and 6 bases from J, the junction kept 7 bases outside the gene matches. CDR3 protein: CASSDSGGMDTQYF. DNA of the CDR3: TGTGCCAGCAGCGACAGCGGGGGCATGGATACGCAGTATTTT. The full variable domain, completed using reference TRBV7-8 and TRBJ2-3, is GAGVSQSPRYKVAKRGQDVALRCDPISGHVSLFWYQQALGQGPEFLTYFQNEAQLDKSGLPSDRFFAERPEGSVSTLKIQRTQQEDSAVYLCASSDSGGMDTQYFGPGTRLTVL.

V usage is TRBV7-8 and J usage is TRBJ2-3; D is perhaps TRBD1 (5 bases). With 3 bases removed from V and 1 base from J, the gap between germline ends came to 8 bases. In germline, CDR1 is SGHVS, CDR2 FQNEAQ. The length of the CDR3 is 14 residues. CDR3 residues: CASSFWGGTDTQYF. DNA of the CDR3: TGTGCCAGCAGCTTTTGGGGCGGCACAGATACGCAGTATTTT.

At least ten counts were recorded for this clonotype. This chain joins TRBV12-3 or TRBV12-4 and TRBJ2-5; 13 bases align to TRBD2. This CDR3 region has 18 residues. V was pared by 6 bases and J by 0 bases, with 10 bases of the junction left unmatched. CDR3 loop: CASSPTSGLAGYQETQYF. Written as DNA, the CDR3 is TGTGCCAGCAGCCCTACATCGGGACTAGCGGGGTACCAAGAGACCCAGTACTTC.

This clonotype was detected ten times or more. The CDR3 protein is CASEPDRYYNEQFF. CDR3 in DNA: TGTGCCTCGGAGCCCGACCGGTACTACAATGAGCAGTTCTTC. This chain connects TRBV28 to TRBJ2-1, with D unclear. The V gene lost 11 bases and the J gene lost 3 bases, with 17 bases spanning the gap. CDR3 size: 14 residues. Germline CDR1 MDHEN, CDR2 SYDVKM.